In this sample, the clone carrying this T cell receptor beta chain turned up a few times. The antigen is not known. V lost 7 bases to trimming and J lost 7 bases, with 11 bases between them. CDR1 and CDR2 (germline): MDHEN, SYDVKM. The CDR3 sequence is 12 residues long. TCRdb used MiXCR to reprocess the 5' RACE reads, holding one entry per CDR3 protein. Of about 57,000 distinct CDR3 sequences in the sample, around 28% were seen once. Study-wide points: Tumor-infiltrating Treg TCR alpha and beta sequences overlapped most with tumor naive CD4+ T cells, then blood naive.

Specimen: tumor-infiltrating memory CD4+ T cells sorted from the breast tumor. Subset specified: memory CD4+ T cells, CD4+CD45RO+CD25-. The source of this sequence is a female donor with breast cancer. The V and J genes are TRBV28 and TRBJ1-5; D gene uncertain. The CDR3 nucleotides are TGTGCCAGCATATCGTCTGGACAGCCCCAGCATTTT. It yields the protein CASISSGQPQHF.